One T cell receptor (beta chain) is described in this entry. Antigen unknown. TCRdb passed the 5' RACE reads through MiXCR, listing each CDR3 protein once. The repertoire includes tens of thousands of distinct CDR3 sequences, around an eighth of them detected once, and about 29% sits in the top ten. These data belong to a study of T-cell memory formation after mild COVID-19. Study observations and caveats: Several responding clones turned up in pre-infection memory, indicating that cross-reactive memory may have taken part.

The length of the CDR3 is 13 residues. V dropped 4 bases and J dropped 1 base, with 9 bases sitting between them. CDR1 and CDR2 (germline): SGHNT, YYREEE (reference sequence). The chain carries TRBV5-4 and TRBJ2-7; D possibly matches TRBD1 or TRBD2 (5 bases each). The receptor comes from an adult woman who had mild COVID-19 (a few samples of this study predate the infection). Cell type and time point are not known. What was sequenced was PBMCs or a T cell subset sorted from them (not recorded which). CDR3 DNA: TGTGCCAGCAGCCGGGACCTTTCCTACGAGCAGTACTTC. Residues: CASSRDLSYEQYF.